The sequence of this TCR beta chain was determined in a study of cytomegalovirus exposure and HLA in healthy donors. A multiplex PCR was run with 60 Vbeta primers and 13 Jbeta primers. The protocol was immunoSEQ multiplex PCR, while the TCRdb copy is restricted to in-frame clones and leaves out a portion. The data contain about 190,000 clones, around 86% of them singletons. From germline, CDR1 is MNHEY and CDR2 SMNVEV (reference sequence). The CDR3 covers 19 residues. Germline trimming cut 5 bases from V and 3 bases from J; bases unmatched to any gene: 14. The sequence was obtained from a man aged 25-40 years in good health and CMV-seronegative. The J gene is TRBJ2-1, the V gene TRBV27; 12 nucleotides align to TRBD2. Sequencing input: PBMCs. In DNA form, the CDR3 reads TGTGCCAGCAGTGTGGGGGGACTAGCGGGCATAACGGACTACAATGAGCAGTTCTTC. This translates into CASSVGGLAGITDYNEQFF.